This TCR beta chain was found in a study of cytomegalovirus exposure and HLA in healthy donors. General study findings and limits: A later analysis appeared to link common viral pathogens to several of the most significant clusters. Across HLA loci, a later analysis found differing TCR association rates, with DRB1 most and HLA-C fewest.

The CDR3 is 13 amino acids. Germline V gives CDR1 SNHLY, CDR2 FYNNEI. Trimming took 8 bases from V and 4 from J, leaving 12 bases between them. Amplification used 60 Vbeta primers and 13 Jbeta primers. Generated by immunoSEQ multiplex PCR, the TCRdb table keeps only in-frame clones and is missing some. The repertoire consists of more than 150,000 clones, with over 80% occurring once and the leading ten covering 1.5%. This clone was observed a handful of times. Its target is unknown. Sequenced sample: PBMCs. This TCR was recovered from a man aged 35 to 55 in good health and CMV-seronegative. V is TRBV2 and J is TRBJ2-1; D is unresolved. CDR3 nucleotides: TGTGCCAGCGAGTTCCTCGGGTACAATGAGCAGTTCTTC. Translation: CASEFLGYNEQFF.